This T cell receptor (beta chain) emerged from a study of cytomegalovirus exposure and HLA in healthy donors. The CDR3 consists of 15 residues. The germline V gene has CDR1 SGHAT and CDR2 FQNNGV. V shed 1 base and J shed 2 bases, with 10 bases lying between them. 60 Vbeta and 13 Jbeta primers were used in PCR. TCRdb keeps only in-frame clones here, not all; method: immunoSEQ multiplex PCR. In the table there are some 170,000 clones, 65% to 80% of which are singletons. Sequencing was carried out using PBMCs. This clonotype was obtained from a man between 18 and 35 years old in good health and CMV-seropositive. V is TRBV11-2 and J is TRBJ2-3; D is ambiguous. CDR3 sequence (DNA): TGTGCCAGCAGCTTAGGGTCGCGGCTCACAGATACGCAGTATTTT. Protein: CASSLGSRLTDTQYF. Full variable domain (rest looked up from reference TRBV11-2 and TRBJ2-3): EAGVAQSPRYKIIEKRQSVAFWCNPISGHATLYWYQQILGQGPKLLIQFQNNGVVDDSQLPKDRFSAERLKGVDSTLKIQPAKLEDSAVYLCASSLGSRLTDTQYFGPGTRLTVL.